What follows is one T cell receptor (beta chain) and its context. Its antigen remains unidentified. The sample originates from a study of somatic mutations in cytotoxic T cells in rheumatoid arthritis. Study findings and constraints: Healthy controls showed no age-related rise in CD8+ clonality, whereas rheumatoid arthritis patients did.

Here immunoSEQ multiplex PCR was the method, and the copy in TCRdb shows in-frame clones only, minus some. The data show 35,000 to 40,000 clones, about four fifths seen once. Trimming took off 0 bases at V and 6 bases at J, with 9 bases between the two ends. This CDR3 comprises 14 residues. Germline V gene sequence: CDR1 MDHEN, CDR2 SYDVKM. Women made up approximately 60% of the healthy controls, who were blood donors with a median age of approximately 60 years (range about 21-70). Sequences were obtained from CD8+ T cells sorted from blood. The receptor was derived from a man in his forties or fifties in good health. V usage is TRBV28 and J usage is TRBJ1-5, with D possibly matching TRBD1 (6 bases). CDR3 protein: CASSLWAGAQPQHF. In nucleotides, the CDR3 is TGTGCCAGCAGTTTATGGGCAGGGGCTCAGCCCCAGCATTTT. The entire variable domain, with the rest obtained from reference TRBV28 and TRBJ1-5, is as follows: DVKVTQSSRYLVKRTGEKVFLECVQDMDHENMFWYRQDPGLGLRLIYFSYDVKMKEKGDIPEGYSVSREKKERFSLILESASTNQTSMYLCASSLWAGAQPQHFGDGTRLSIL.